One sample yielded the 15 T cell receptor beta chains listed below, sequenced in a study of blood T cell repertoires in COVID-19. Data came from immunoSEQ multiplex PCR; TCRdb stores just in-frame clones and leaves some out. The data show about 73,000 clones, with approximately 89% seen just once and approximately 8.9% held by the top ten. Specimen: peripheral blood. The receptors derive from a man older than 75 with acute or convalescent COVID-19.

This rearrangement joins TRBV15 to TRBJ2-3, with 9 nucleotides matching TRBD2. From germline, CDR1 is LNHNV and CDR2 YYDKDF (reference sequence). The V and J ends lost 0 bases and 6 bases, in that order; junction bases with no gene match: 10. The CDR3 runs to 17 residues. CDR3 in amino acids: CATSRDRASGIADTQYF. The CDR3 DNA reads TGTGCCACCAGCAGAGATAGGGCTAGCGGGATTGCCGATACGCAGTATTTT.

This chain joins TRBV24-1 and TRBJ2-1; 8 bases line up with TRBD2. Unmatched junction bases numbered 12, after V lost 2 bases and J lost 7 bases. The CDR3 totals 17 residues. From germline, CDR1 is KGHDR and CDR2 SFDVKD. CDR3 amino acids: CATSDSRPGTRMNEQFF. Here the CDR3 DNA reads TGTGCCACCAGTGATTCGCGACCGGGGACTAGGATGAATGAGCAGTTCTTC.

The chain has TRBV11-3 and TRBJ2-1; 10 bases match TRBD2. The CDR3 has 15 amino acids. CDR1 and CDR2 (germline): SGHNT, YENEEA. J lost 4 bases, V lost 3 bases, and 3 bases had no gene match. CDR3 sequence (DNA): TGTGCCAGCAGCTTCGGACTAGCGGTGTACAATGAGCAGTTCTTC. Encoded protein: CASSFGLAVYNEQFF.

The chain links TRBV5-4 to TRBJ2-7; 8 bases match TRBD2. Trimming took 3 bases from V and 6 from J; bases not matched to a gene: 11. This CDR3 comprises 15 residues. Per germline, CDR1 SGHNT and CDR2 YYREEE (reference sequence). The CDR3 region has the DNA TGTGCCAGCAGCTGGGACCTGGCTAGCGGGTCCGAGCAGTACTTC. Amino acids: CASSWDLASGSEQYF. The entire variable domain, with the rest obtained from reference TRBV5-4 and TRBJ2-7, is as follows: ETGVTQSPTHLIKTRGQQVTLRCSSQSGHNTVSWYQQALGQGPQFIFQYYREEENGRGNFPPRFSGLQFPNYSSELNVNALELDDSALYLCASSWDLASGSEQYFGPGTRLTVT.

This chain joins TRBV12-3 or TRBV12-4 and TRBJ1-1; D gene unclear. This CDR3 has 11 amino acids. Trimming removed 8 bases at V and 4 bases at J, with 8 bases between. This chain's CDR3 is CASSYATEAFF. CDR3 nucleotide sequence: TGTGCCAGCTCCTACGCCACTGAAGCTTTCTTT.

The V call is TRBV7-9, the J call TRBJ1-1; no clear D gene. Between the trimmed V and J ends, which lost 5 bases and 3 bases, there was a span of 10 bases. The CDR3 sequence is 13 residues long. Germline assignment: CDR1 SEHNR and CDR2 FQNEAQ (reference sequence). CDR3 region: CASSPIAHTEAFF. The CDR3 DNA follows: TGTGCCAGCAGCCCGATCGCGCACACTGAAGCTTTCTTT. Based on the CDR3 plus reference TRBV7-9 and TRBJ1-1, the full variable domain is DTGVSQNPRHKITKRGQNVTFRCDPISEHNRLYWYRQTLGQGPEFLTYFQNEAQLEKSRLLSDRFSAERPKGSFSTLEIQRTEQGDSAMYLCASSPIAHTEAFFGQGTRLTVV.

This rearrangement joins TRBV2 to TRBJ2-3; maybe TRBD1 (5 bases). V dropped 5 bases and J dropped 0 bases, with 12 bases sitting between them. The CDR3 has 15 amino acids. Germline V CDR1 and CDR2: SNHLY, FYNNEI. The CDR3 region is CASSWVTGSTDTQYF. The CDR3, as DNA: TGTGCCAGCAGTTGGGTAACAGGTAGCACAGATACGCAGTATTTT. The variable domain in full, completed from reference TRBV2 and TRBJ2-3, reads EPEVTQTPSHQVTQMGQEVILRCVPISNHLYFYWYRQILGQKVEFLVSFYNNEISEKSEIFDDQFSVERPDGSNFTLKIRSTKLEDSAMYFCASSWVTGSTDTQYFGPGTRLTVL.

The rearrangement links TRBV12-5 to TRBJ1-1, with a tentative D call TRBD1 (5 bases). The CDR3 covers 12 residues. CDR1 LGHNT and CDR2 FRNRAP come from the germline V gene. Trimming pared 6 bases from V and 4 bases from J, leaving 9 bases between. The CDR3 sequence is CASGWGPTEAFF. The CDR3 DNA follows: TGTGCTAGTGGGTGGGGCCCCACTGAAGCTTTCTTT.

J is TRBJ2-2 and V is TRBV5-8; 7 bases match TRBD1. This CDR3 spans 15 amino acids. The ends lost 4 bases at V and 4 bases at J; junction bases unmatched: 7. Germline V gene data show CDR1 as SGHTS and CDR2 as YDEGEE. Here the CDR3 reads CASSLGTAFTGELFF. The CDR3 coding sequence is TGTGCCAGCAGCCTAGGGACAGCTTTCACCGGGGAGCTGTTTTTT. The whole variable domain, filled in from reference TRBV5-8 and TRBJ2-2, reads EAGVTQSPTHLIKTRGQQATLRCSPISGHTSVYWYQQALGLGLQFLLWYDEGEERNRGNFPPRFSGRQFPNYSSELNVNALELEDSALYLCASSLGTAFTGELFFGEGSRLTVL.

This chain uses TRBV3-1 (or the pseudogene TRBV3-2) with TRBJ1-2; D possibly corresponds to TRBD1 (6 bases). Trimming left V 4 bases short and J 3 bases short, with 15 bases between. This CDR3 has 15 amino acids. Germline CDR1 is LGHDT and CDR2 is YNNKEL (reference sequence). CDR3 residues: CASSLYVQGDYGYTF. CDR3 DNA sequence: TGTGCCAGCAGCCTTTACGTACAGGGAGACTATGGCTACACCTTC.

V is TRBV10-3 and J is TRBJ2-7; 7 positions agree with TRBD2. This CDR3 has 12 residues. V lost 2 bases and J lost 12; bases outside the gene matches: 7. Germline V gene sequence: CDR1 ENHRY, CDR2 SYGVKD. The CDR3 region is CAISEPETSRYF. In nucleotides, the CDR3 is TGTGCCATCAGTGAGCCGGAGACTAGCAGGTACTTC.

This chain links TRBV28 with TRBJ1-1; D is perhaps TRBD1 (6 bases). V was clipped by 3 bases and J by 3 bases, with 20 bases between them. In germline, CDR1 is MDHEN, CDR2 SYDVKM. The CDR3 contains 17 residues. The CDR3 DNA reads as TGTGCCAGCAGTTTGGGGCAGGGGAAGGCTCTTGACACTGAAGCTTTCTTT. It is translated as CASSLGQGKALDTEAFF.

The V call is TRBV10-1, the J call TRBJ1-1; 8 positions match TRBD1. This CDR3 is built from 14 residues. The germline gives CDR1 WNHNN, CDR2 SYGVQD (reference sequence). J gave up 1 base and V 2 bases, and 0 bases lay outside the gene matches. In DNA, the CDR3 is TGCGCCAGCAGTGAGGGACAGGGGAACACTGAAGCTTTCTTT. Encoded protein: CASSEGQGNTEAFF.

The chain links TRBV7-8 to TRBJ1-1; D is perhaps TRBD1 (5 bases). V lost 4 bases to trimming and J lost 0 bases, with 15 bases between them. Germline CDR1 SGHVS, CDR2 FQNEAQ. This CDR3 contains 16 residues. The CDR3 bases are TGTGCCAGCAGCTCAAGGGGCGAGCGAGTGAACACTGAAGCTTTCTTT. This codes for CASSSRGERVNTEAFF.

The rearrangement uses TRBV2 and TRBJ2-7; D may be TRBD2 (5 bases). Germline CDR1 is SNHLY and CDR2 is FYNNEI. V lost 6 bases and J 1 base, leaving 13 bases between the germline ends. This CDR3 comprises 14 residues. The CDR3 reads CASSGRDGSYEQYF. The CDR3 DNA is TGTGCCAGCAGCGGACGGGATGGGTCCTACGAGCAGTACTTC.